This passage covers 23 T cell receptor beta chains from one sample sequenced in a study of blood T cell repertoires in COVID-19. Assay: immunoSEQ multiplex PCR; the TCRdb copy retains only in-frame clones and omits some. Of about 390,000 clones listed, around 87% are singletons. Sequenced material: peripheral blood. Source of these receptors: a woman aged 60-75 years with COVID-19, enrolled during active disease.

V usage is TRBV2 and J usage is TRBJ1-5, with no clear D. This CDR3 comprises 13 residues. Germline V CDR1 and CDR2: SNHLY, FYNNEI. Deletions cut 6 bases from V and 2 bases from J, with 8 bases between. This CDR3 is CASRRYGNQPQHF. The DNA of the CDR3 is TGTGCCAGCAGGAGATATGGCAATCAGCCCCAGCATTTT.

The V and J genes are TRBV5-6 and TRBJ1-6, with 9 positions matching TRBD1. The CDR3 covers 14 residues. Germline V lookup: CDR1 SGHDT, CDR2 YYEEEE. The trim removed 0 bases at V and 13 bases at J, leaving 5 bases unmatched. The CDR3 sequence: CASSLGGQGGPLHF. CDR3 nucleotide sequence: TGTGCCAGCAGCTTGGGGGGACAGGGTGGGCCCCTCCACTTT.

V usage is TRBV7-8 and J usage is TRBJ2-3; no clear D. The CDR3 length is 13 residues. The V and J ends lost 4 bases and 2 bases respectively, with 7 bases between them. Germline lookup yields CDR1 SGHVS and CDR2 FQNEAQ. CDR3 loop: CASSSSVTDTQYF. Here the CDR3 DNA reads TGTGCCAGCAGCTCATCAGTCACAGATACGCAGTATTTT.

V usage is TRBV18 and J usage is TRBJ1-1, with 10 bases identical to TRBD1. This CDR3 comprises 14 residues. CDR1 and CDR2 from the germline V gene are KGHSH and LQKENI. With 4 bases clipped from V and 5 bases from J, the junction kept 4 bases outside the gene matches. CDR3 nucleotides: TGTGCCAGCTCACTGGGACAGGGGATTACTGAAGCTTTCTTT. Protein: CASSLGQGITEAFF.

The chain recombines TRBV5-4 with TRBJ2-2; a weak D match, TRBD2 (6 bases). In germline, CDR1 is SGHNT, CDR2 YYREEE (reference sequence). The V end was cut by 4 bases, the J end by 1 base, with 14 bases between. CDR3 length: 16 residues. In DNA form, the CDR3 reads TGTGCCAGCAGCCTATTCCCGGGGGAGAACACCGGGGAGCTGTTTTTT. This sequence encodes CASSLFPGENTGELFF.

The chain recombines TRBV4-1 with TRBJ2-7; no definite D call. Germline V gives CDR1 MGHRA, CDR2 YSYEKL. V was shortened by 7 bases and J by 0 bases, with 13 bases between the two germline ends. The CDR3 has 14 amino acids. In nucleotides, the CDR3 is TGCGCCAGCACCATGTCGGTCTCCTCCTACGAGCAGTACTTC. It is translated as CASTMSVSSYEQYF.

The J gene is TRBJ1-5, the V gene TRBV28; TRBD1 matches at 8 bases. After removal of 1 base from V and 4 bases from J, the junction contained 6 bases not matched to a gene. This CDR3 contains 16 residues. Germline CDR1 reads MDHEN; CDR2 reads SYDVKM. The CDR3 here is CASSLFYRGVNQPQHF. The CDR3 DNA reads TGTGCCAGCAGTTTATTTTACAGGGGGGTAAATCAGCCCCAGCATTTT.

The J gene is TRBJ2-4, the V gene TRBV18; 11 nucleotides align to TRBD1. The trim removed 6 bases at V and 6 bases at J, leaving 4 bases unmatched. There are 14 residues in the CDR3. Germline CDR1 is KGHSH and CDR2 is LQKENI. CDR3: CASSQDRGRNIQYF. CDR3 sequence (DNA): TGTGCCAGCTCTCAGGACAGGGGGCGAAACATTCAGTACTTC.

The rearrangement joins TRBV14 to TRBJ2-2, with D unclear. V was trimmed by 0 bases and J by 5 bases, leaving 10 bases between them. This CDR3 contains 15 residues. In germline, CDR1 is SGHDN, CDR2 FVKESK. The CDR3 region is CASSQDLPGTGELFF. CDR3 nucleotides: TGTGCCAGCAGCCAAGATCTTCCAGGTACCGGGGAGCTGTTTTTT. Full variable domain (outside the CDR3, taken from reference TRBV14 and TRBJ2-2): EAGVTQFPSHSVIEKGQTVTLRCDPISGHDNLYWYRRVMGKEIKFLLHFVKESKQDESGMPNNRFLAERTGGTYSTLKVQPAELEDSGVYFCASSQDLPGTGELFFGEGSRLTVL.

The rearrangement joins TRBV5-4 to TRBJ1-6; tentative D call: TRBD1 (5 bases). Germline V gives CDR1 SGHNT, CDR2 YYREEE (reference sequence). The CDR3 has 16 residues. Trimming removed 6 bases from V and 10 bases from J, with 23 bases in between. This chain's CDR3 is CASTFGGSAGISPLHF. DNA of the CDR3: TGTGCCAGCACCTTCGGGGGGTCGGCGGGGATATCACCCCTCCACTTT.

This chain connects TRBV5-1 to TRBJ1-1, with 7 bases that match TRBD1. Germline V lookup: CDR1 SGHRS, CDR2 YFSETQ. The CDR3 has 12 residues. The trim removed 3 bases at V and 5 bases at J, leaving 1 base unmatched. In nucleotides, the CDR3 is TGCGCCAGCAGCTCACAGGGGACTGAAGCTTTCTTT. As protein: CASSSQGTEAFF.

The chain combines TRBV6-5 with TRBJ1-1; TRBD1 might be the D (5 bases). Trimming stripped 2 bases from V and 4 bases from J, with 14 bases between. CDR1 and CDR2 from the germline V gene are MNHEY and SVGAGI. CDR3 size: 15 residues. CDR3 sequence: CASSYRTTGGTEAFF. As DNA, the CDR3 is TGTGCCAGCAGTTACCGAACGACCGGGGGCACTGAAGCTTTCTTT.

This clone was seen a few times. This chain connects TRBV9 to TRBJ2-1, with TRBD2 matching over 8 bases. Germline values: CDR1 SGDLS, CDR2 YYNGEE. CDR3 size: 15 residues. With V trimmed by 0 bases and J by 9 bases, 8 bases remained unmatched. CDR3 nucleotides: TGTGCCAGCAGCGTAGAGGCGACTAGCGATGGTGAGCAGTTCTTC. Protein product: CASSVEATSDGEQFF.

The chain employs TRBV7-3 and TRBJ1-1; a weak D match, TRBD1 (5 bases). This CDR3 is 16 amino acids long. V was cut by 0 bases and J by 0 bases, with 11 bases left in between. Germline V gene sequence: CDR1 SGHTA, CDR2 FQGTGA. CDR3 protein: CASSLTAGTVNTEAFF. The DNA of the CDR3 is TGTGCCAGCAGCTTAACGGCAGGGACTGTGAACACTGAAGCTTTCTTT. The whole variable domain, filled in from reference TRBV7-3 and TRBJ1-1, reads GAGVSQTPSNKVTEKGKYVELRCDPISGHTALYWYRQSLGQGPEFLIYFQGTGAADDSGLPNDRFFAVRPEGSVSTLKIQRTERGDSAVYLCASSLTAGTVNTEAFFGQGTRLTVV.

This chain links TRBV7-6 with TRBJ1-1; no reliable D call. This CDR3 region has 14 residues. From germline, CDR1 is SGHVS and CDR2 FNYEAQ. V gave up 4 bases and J gave up 10 bases, with 19 bases separating them. CDR3 amino acids: CASSSRTIGRGAFF. CDR3 nucleotide sequence: TGTGCCAGCAGCTCCAGAACGATAGGCCGGGGAGCTTTCTTT.

As concerns this clone: This sample includes further DNA sequences coding for the same CDR3. The chain has TRBV30 and TRBJ1-1; D unresolved. The CDR3 has 13 amino acids. CDR1 is GTSNPN, CDR2 SVGIG, per germline (reference sequence). Trimming removed 0 bases at V and 1 base at J, with 6 bases between. The CDR3 spells CAWSVTANTEAFF. CDR3 in DNA: TGTGCCTGGAGTGTAACAGCGAACACTGAAGCTTTCTTT.

The chain uses TRBV18 and TRBJ1-1; a weak D match, TRBD1 (5 bases). Germline V gives CDR1 KGHSH, CDR2 LQKENI. Trimming pared 0 bases from V and 4 bases from J, leaving 12 bases between. This CDR3 is built from 15 residues. CDR3 in amino acids: CASSPPKGWVTEAFF. DNA for the CDR3: TGTGCCAGCTCACCACCGAAGGGGTGGGTCACTGAAGCTTTCTTT.

The J gene is TRBJ2-5, the V gene TRBV2; 9 nucleotides match TRBD1. The germline gives CDR1 SNHLY, CDR2 FYNNEI. V lost 7 bases, J lost 4 bases, and 10 bases stayed unmatched. This CDR3 has 15 amino acids. The CDR3 bases are TGTGCCAGCAAGATACAGGGGGCGGTGGGAGAGACCCAGTACTTC. Protein product: CASKIQGAVGETQYF.

The V gene is TRBV28, the J gene TRBJ1-5, with TRBD1 as a possible D gene (6 bases). Germline-derived CDR1 and CDR2 are MDHEN and SYDVKM. Deletions cut 7 bases from V and 7 bases from J, with 17 bases between. CDR3 length equals 14 residues. The CDR3 loop is CASISGVRGQPQHF. CDR3 sequence (DNA): TGTGCCAGCATTTCTGGTGTCAGGGGCCAGCCCCAGCATTTT. The complete variable domain, with remaining parts taken from reference TRBV28 and TRBJ1-5, reads DVKVTQSSRYLVKRTGEKVFLECVQDMDHENMFWYRQDPGLGLRLIYFSYDVKMKEKGDIPEGYSVSREKKERFSLILESASTNQTSMYLCASISGVRGQPQHFGDGTRLSIL.

V is TRBV4-2 and J is TRBJ1-6; TRBD1 is a possible D gene (6 bases). The V end was cut by 0 bases, the J end by 0 bases, with 21 bases between. From germline, CDR1 is LGHNA and CDR2 YNFKEQ. The CDR3 sequence is 21 residues long. CDR3 DNA: TGTGCCAGCAGCCAAGAAGTTCAGGGAGGGGGGAAAAGCTCCTATAATTCACCCCTCCACTTT. It translates to CASSQEVQGGGKSSYNSPLHF.

This chain joins TRBV6-6 and TRBJ2-1, with 15 bases identical to TRBD2. V lost 8 bases, J lost 7 bases, and 3 bases stayed unmatched. Germline CDR1 MNHNY, CDR2 SVGAGI (reference sequence). The CDR3 length is 14 residues. Written as DNA, the CDR3 is TGTGCCAGCCGGACTAGCGGGGGGGAGAATGAGCAGTTCTTC. Amino acids: CASRTSGGENEQFF.

The chain combines TRBV6-5 with TRBJ2-7; 8 bases map to TRBD1. V shed 6 bases, J shed 4 bases, and the junction held 5 bases outside the gene matches. The length of the CDR3 is 13 residues. Germline loops: CDR1 MNHEY, CDR2 SVGAGI. CDR3 in DNA: TGTGCCAGCAGGGGGACAGGCTTTTACGAGCAGTACTTC. It is translated as CASRGTGFYEQYF.

V usage is TRBV5-6 and J usage is TRBJ2-7, with 8 bases fitting TRBD1. The CDR3 sequence is 14 residues long. Germline V lookup: CDR1 SGHDT, CDR2 YYEEEE. V shed 5 bases and J 0 bases; nucleotides not matched to a gene: 4. CDR3 protein: CASSWDRSSYEQYF. The CDR3, as DNA: TGTGCCAGCAGTTGGGACAGGAGCTCCTACGAGCAGTACTTC. Variable domain in full (rest from reference TRBV5-6 and TRBJ2-7): DAGVTQSPTHLIKTRGQQVTLRCSPKSGHDTVSWYQQALGQGPQFIFQYYEEEERQRGNFPDRFSGHQFPNYSSELNVNALLLGDSALYLCASSWDRSSYEQYFGPGTRLTVT.